These T cell receptor beta chains were read from a single sample in a study of cytomegalovirus exposure and HLA in healthy donors. Here immunoSEQ multiplex PCR was the method, and the copy in TCRdb shows in-frame clones only, minus some. The table has 40,000 to 60,000 clones, 94% seen once. The sample taken for sequencing was PBMCs. The receptors stem from a woman aged 18-29 years in good health and CMV-seropositive. CDR3s include the opening cysteine and the closing phenylalanine or tryptophan. The D gene is left open where the match is weak. Only some rows state a clone size, as once, few, many or a class for expanded clones.

V,J,D,size,CDR3,DNA
TRBV29-1,TRBJ2-1,TRBD1,NA,CSVEYPDRGYFF,TGCAGCGTTGAATACCCGGACAGGGGTTACTTCTTC
TRBV27,TRBJ2-7,TRBD1,NA,CASSWQGAGLLLHEQYF,TGTGCCAGCAGTTGGCAGGGGGCCGGCCTACTCTTGCACGAGCAGTACTTC
TRBV7-9,TRBJ2-5,TRBD2,NA,CASSTGLAGEWRQETQYF,TGTGCCAGCAGCACGGGACTAGCGGGAGAGTGGAGACAAGAGACCCAGTACTTC
TRBV19,TRBJ2-6,NA,NA,CASSIPVTGANVLTF,TGTGCCAGTAGTATTCCGGTAACTGGGGCCAACGTCCTGACTTTC
TRBV13,TRBJ2-1,TRBD2,NA,CASSFGLGSYNEQFF,TGTGCCAGCAGCTTTGGACTAGGATCCTACAATGAGCAGTTCTTC
TRBV11-3,TRBJ2-3,TRBD2,once,CASSHPRWSSGVSTDTQYF,TGTGCCAGCAGCCATCCCCGGTGGTCTAGCGGGGTTAGCACAGATACGCAGTATTTT
TRBV9,TRBJ2-7,NA,NA,CASSSNSYEQYF,TGTGCCAGCAGTTCTAACTCCTACGAGCAGTACTTC
TRBV19,TRBJ2-5,NA,NA,CASSILGGIQETQYF,TGTGCCAGTAGTATACTTGGCGGAATCCAAGAGACCCAGTACTTC
TRBV18,TRBJ2-1,NA,NA,CASSPTGLEEQFF,TGTGCCAGCTCACCTACGGGACTTGAAGAGCAGTTCTTC
TRBV28,TRBJ1-2,TRBD1,NA,CASSSNRGFSPIYGYTF,TGTGCCAGCAGTAGCAACAGGGGATTCTCCCCGATTTATGGCTACACCTTC
TRBV2,TRBJ1-2,TRBD1,NA,CASRDRYLYGYTF,TGTGCCAGCAGGGACAGGTACCTATATGGCTACACCTTC
TRBV6-1,TRBJ1-1,NA,NA,CASTPTANTEAFF,TGTGCCAGCACCCCGACAGCGAACACTGAAGCTTTCTTT
TRBV11-2,TRBJ2-7,NA,NA,CASSYGVNEQYF,TGTGCCAGCAGCTACGGGGTTAACGAGCAGTACTTC
TRBV30,TRBJ1-1,NA,once,CAWMPGGLGTEAFF,TGTGCCTGGATGCCCGGGGGGCTGGGGACTGAAGCTTTCTTT
TRBV6-1,TRBJ1-4,NA,NA,CASSWGPNEKLFF,TGTGCCAGCTCCTGGGGGCCCAATGAAAAACTGTTTTTT
TRBV7-8,TRBJ1-3,TRBD1,NA,CASSSPQGAGNTIYF,TGTGCCAGCAGCTCGCCCCAGGGGGCTGGAAACACCATATATTTT
TRBV4-1,TRBJ2-3,TRBD1,NA,CASSLGQGSDTQYF,TGCGCCAGCAGCCTGGGACAGGGCTCAGATACGCAGTATTTT
TRBV4-1,TRBJ2-1,TRBD2,NA,CASSQDLLAGWNNEQFF,TGCGCCAGCAGCCAAGATCTCCTAGCGGGATGGAACAATGAGCAGTTCTTC
TRBV10-2,TRBJ2-5,NA,NA,CASSAELETQYF,TGCGCCAGCAGTGCCGAGTTGGAGACCCAGTACTTC
TRBV11-3,TRBJ2-3,TRBD2,NA,CASSLGLAGATDTQYF,TGTGCCAGCAGCCTAGGACTAGCGGGGGCCACAGATACGCAGTATTTT
TRBV19,TRBJ2-2,NA,NA,CASSPRDTYTGELFF,TGTGCCAGTAGTCCTCGGGACACGTACACCGGGGAGCTGTTTTTT
TRBV7-2,TRBJ2-1,TRBD2,NA,CASSLLAGGNNEQFF,TGTGCCAGCAGCCTTTTAGCGGGAGGGAACAATGAGCAGTTCTTC
TRBV28,TRBJ2-7,TRBD2,NA,CASSPQLAGGPYEQYF,TGTGCCAGCAGCCCCCAGCTAGCGGGAGGGCCCTACGAGCAGTACTTC
TRBV19,TRBJ2-1,TRBD1,NA,CASSIPGQGRNEQFF,TGTGCCAGTAGTATCCCGGGACAGGGGCGCAATGAGCAGTTCTTC
TRBV14,TRBJ2-1,NA,NA,CASSLSGRGYNEQFF,TGTGCCAGCAGTCTAAGCGGCCGAGGGTACAATGAGCAGTTCTTC
TRBV11-2,TRBJ2-5,NA,NA,CASSHPGETQYF,TGTGCCAGCAGCCACCCAGGGGAGACCCAGTACTTC
TRBV13,TRBJ2-1,NA,NA,CASSLGPYNEQFF,TGTGCCAGCAGCTTAGGCCCGTACAATGAGCAGTTCTTC
TRBV10-3,TRBJ2-5,NA,NA,CAISESEAGETQYF,TGTGCCATCAGTGAGTCAGAAGCCGGAGAGACCCAGTACTTC
TRBV5-4,TRBJ2-3,NA,NA,CASSSTTDTQYF,TGTGCCAGCAGCTCCACAACAGATACGCAGTATTTT
TRBV28,TRBJ1-2,NA,NA,CASSLLSKATGGGYTF,TGTGCCAGCAGTTTATTGTCTAAGGCGACAGGCGGTGGCTACACCTTC
TRBV29-1,TRBJ2-1,NA,NA,CSVEGHQTNEQFF,TGCAGCGTTGAGGGACACCAAACCAATGAGCAGTTCTTC
TRBV2,TRBJ2-3,TRBD2,NA,CASSEGTSGRTDTQYF,TGTGCCAGCAGTGAAGGTACTAGCGGACGCACAGATACGCAGTATTTT
TRBV27,TRBJ2-2,NA,NA,CASSPGLFTGELFF,TGTGCCAGCAGTCCGGGACTTTTCACCGGGGAGCTGTTTTTT
TRBV30,TRBJ1-5,NA,NA,CAWSVLPERNQPQHF,TGTGCCTGGAGTGTACTCCCGGAGCGAAATCAGCCCCAGCATTTT
TRBV4-1,TRBJ2-7,NA,few,CASSLRDSHEQYF,TGCGCCAGCAGTCTCAGGGATTCCCACGAGCAGTACTTC
TRBV7-6,TRBJ2-1,TRBD2,few,CASSLRTRASSYNEQFF,TGTGCCAGCAGCTTAAGGACTAGGGCCTCAAGTTACAATGAGCAGTTCTTC
TRBV6-5,TRBJ2-2,TRBD1,NA,CASSYSRDRGSGELFF,TGTGCCAGCAGTTACTCTCGGGACAGGGGGTCCGGGGAGCTGTTTTTT
TRBV4-3,TRBJ2-1,NA,once,CASSQDLGVGVQFF,TGCGCCAGCAGCCAAGATCTAGGGGTTGGAGTGCAGTTCTTC
TRBV25-1,TRBJ1-5,NA,NA,CASSGGLNQPQHF,TGTGCCAGCAGTGGGGGACTCAATCAGCCCCAGCATTTT
TRBV19,TRBJ2-1,TRBD2,NA,CASKGTSGSHSYNEQFF,TGTGCCAGTAAAGGGACTAGCGGAAGTCACTCCTACAATGAGCAGTTCTTC
TRBV10-3,TRBJ2-7,TRBD1,NA,CAISWDRANGEQYF,TGTGCCATCAGCTGGGACAGGGCTAATGGCGAGCAGTACTTC